These 11 T cell receptor beta chains were sequenced from one sample in a study of cytomegalovirus exposure and HLA in healthy donors. Sequencing was performed with immunoSEQ multiplex PCR; in TCRdb, only in-frame clones are kept and a portion is missing. Of 130,000 or so clones in the sample, 85% to 90% were seen once. Sequenced: PBMCs. The receptors here all came from a woman between 18 and 30 years old in good health and CMV-seronegative.

This clone was recorded only once. The chain carries TRBV19 and TRBJ2-5, with 9 bases aligning to TRBD2. CDR1 and CDR2 (germline): LNHDA, SQIVND (reference sequence). J gave up 5 bases and V 7 bases, and 11 bases lay outside the gene matches. The CDR3 is 15 residues long. CDR3 sequence reads: CASTASGGTWETQYF. The CDR3 DNA reads TGTGCCAGTACAGCAAGCGGGGGGACCTGGGAGACCCAGTACTTC.

The count of this clone is one. The chain carries TRBV7-2 and TRBJ1-5, with no clear D. V dropped 2 bases and J dropped 4 bases, with 12 bases sitting between them. This CDR3 contains 15 residues. Germline V CDR1 and CDR2: SGHTA, FQGNSA. CDR3 bases: TGTGCCAGCAGCTTAACGCTGCGGCCAAATCAGCCCCAGCATTTT. Translating it yields CASSLTLRPNQPQHF. Combining the CDR3 with reference TRBV7-2 and TRBJ1-5 gives the whole variable domain GAGVSQSPSNKVTEKGKDVELRCDPISGHTALYWYRQSLGQGLEFLIYFQGNSAPDKSGLPSDRFSAERTGGSVSTLTIQRTQQEDSAVYLCASSLTLRPNQPQHFGDGTRLSIL.

This clone has only one observation. V usage is TRBV19 and J usage is TRBJ2-3; 10 bases map to TRBD2. The germline gives CDR1 LNHDA, CDR2 SQIVND (reference sequence). This CDR3 region has 15 residues. After removal of 3 bases from V and 7 bases from J, the junction contained 7 bases not matched to a gene. Here the CDR3 reads CASSIQAGGRNTQYF. In nucleotides, the CDR3 is TGTGCCAGTAGTATTCAAGCGGGGGGGAGGAATACGCAGTATTTT. The entire variable domain, with the rest obtained from reference TRBV19 and TRBJ2-3, is as follows: DGGITQSPKYLFRKEGQNVTLSCEQNLNHDAMYWYRQDPGQGLRLIYYSQIVNDFQKGDIAEGYSVSREKKESFPLTVTSAQKNPTAFYLCASSIQAGGRNTQYFGPGTRLTVL.

J is TRBJ2-7 and V is TRBV9; 8 bases map to TRBD1. V trimming: 4 bases; J trimming: 2 bases; junction bases outside the gene matches: 5. Germline V gives CDR1 SGDLS, CDR2 YYNGEE. The length of the CDR3 is 14 residues. This chain's CDR3 is CASSPGTGPYEQYF. In nucleotides, the CDR3 is TGTGCCAGCAGCCCGGGGACAGGTCCCTACGAGCAGTACTTC.

This clone was observed a single time. The CDR3 protein is CASSLPGTNTGELFF. The CDR3 DNA reads as TGTGCCAGCAGCTTGCCCGGGACAAACACCGGGGAGCTGTTTTTT. The chain employs TRBV5-8 and TRBJ2-2, with D possibly matching TRBD1 (6 bases). CDR1 is SGHTS and CDR2 is YDEGEE in the germline V gene. The CDR3 runs to 15 residues. The V end was cut by 1 base, the J end by 2 bases, with 9 bases between.

The chain recombines TRBV5-1 with TRBJ2-3, with D hard to call. Deletions cut 1 base from V and 0 bases from J, with 6 bases between. The CDR3 is made up of 14 amino acids. Per germline, CDR1 SGHRS and CDR2 YFSETQ. The CDR3 coding sequence is TGCGCCAGCAGCTTGCTTCCTAGCACAGATACGCAGTATTTT. Residues: CASSLLPSTDTQYF.

Concerning this clone: One end of the junction fails to match germline, which may point to a read error. The chain uses TRBV5-4 and TRBJ2-7; 8 nucleotides align to TRBD1. Germline values: CDR1 SGHNT, CDR2 YYREEE (reference sequence). This CDR3 has 13 residues. CDR3 sequence reads: CASSLGQGTSRNF. Written as DNA, the CDR3 is TGTGCCAGCAGCTTGGGACAGGGGACCTCGAGGAACTTC.

The chain joins TRBV28 to TRBJ1-5; D perhaps matches TRBD1 (6 bases). Germline lookup yields CDR1 MDHEN and CDR2 SYDVKM. With 2 bases removed from V and 3 bases from J, the gap between germline ends came to 11 bases. This CDR3 contains 15 residues. The CDR3 DNA follows: TGTGCCAGCAGTTTAGTCAGGGGCTACAATCAGCCCCAGCATTTT. Translated, it gives CASSLVRGYNQPQHF. The full variable domain, in which reference TRBV28 and TRBJ1-5 provide the parts outside the CDR3, is DVKVTQSSRYLVKRTGEKVFLECVQDMDHENMFWYRQDPGLGLRLIYFSYDVKMKEKGDIPEGYSVSREKKERFSLILESASTNQTSMYLCASSLVRGYNQPQHFGDGTRLSIL.

The chain recombines TRBV19 with TRBJ1-4, with 7 bases fitting TRBD1. V lost 9 bases to trimming and J lost 7 bases; unmatched junction nucleotides: 11. The CDR3 loop spans 14 amino acids. Germline CDR1 is LNHDA and CDR2 is SQIVND (reference sequence). The CDR3 loop is CASNPGQPREKLFF. CDR3 sequence (DNA): TGTGCCAGCAACCCGGGACAGCCTCGTGAAAAACTGTTTTTT.

The V and J genes are TRBV6-1 and TRBJ1-3; D is ambiguous. CDR1 is MNHNS and CDR2 is SASEGT in the germline V gene. Trimming removed 1 base from V and 0 bases from J, with 10 bases in between. The CDR3 extends over 16 amino acids. The CDR3 protein is CASSEGGLHSGNTIYF. The CDR3 DNA reads as TGTGCCAGCAGTGAAGGAGGGCTCCACTCTGGAAACACCATATATTTT.

This sequence joins TRBV18 and TRBJ1-5; 7 positions match TRBD1. This CDR3 is 13 amino acids long. Germline V gene lookup returns CDR1 KGHSH and CDR2 LQKENI. With V trimmed by 7 bases and J by 2 bases, 2 bases remained unmatched. The CDR3 region is CASCTGGNQPQHF. The CDR3 coding sequence is TGTGCCAGCTGCACAGGGGGCAATCAGCCCCAGCATTTT. The whole variable domain, filled in from reference TRBV18 and TRBJ1-5, reads NAGVMQNPRHLVRRRGQEARLRCSPMKGHSHVYWYRQLPEEGLKFMVYLQKENIIDESGMPKERFSAEFPKEGPSILRIQQVVRGDSAAYFCASCTGGNQPQHFGDGTRLSIL.